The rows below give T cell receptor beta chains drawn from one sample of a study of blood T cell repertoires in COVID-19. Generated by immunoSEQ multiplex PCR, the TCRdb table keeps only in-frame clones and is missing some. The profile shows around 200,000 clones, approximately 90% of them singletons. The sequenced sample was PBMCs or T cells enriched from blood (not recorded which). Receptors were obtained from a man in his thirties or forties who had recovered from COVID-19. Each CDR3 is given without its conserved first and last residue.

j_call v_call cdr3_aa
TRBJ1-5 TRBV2 ASSQQVSNQPQH
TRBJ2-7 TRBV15 ATLDRDSYEQY
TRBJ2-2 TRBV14 AWGTGGTGELF
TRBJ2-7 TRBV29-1 SVGDSYEQY
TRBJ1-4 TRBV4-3 ASSRSLDSNEKLF
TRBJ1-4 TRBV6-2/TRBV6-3 ASSPSEGTGNEKLF
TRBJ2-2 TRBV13 ASSLEGTGELF
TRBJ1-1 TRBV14 ASSQVGQGPEAF
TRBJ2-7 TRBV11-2 ASSLAGYEQY
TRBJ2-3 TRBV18 ASSPQAGGSTDTQY
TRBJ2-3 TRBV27 ASSPRGRGARSTDTQY
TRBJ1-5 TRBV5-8 ASSRGQSNQPQH
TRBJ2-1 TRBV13 ASTPGRSSYNEQF
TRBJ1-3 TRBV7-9 ASSDKPSGNTIY
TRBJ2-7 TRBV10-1 ASTLPLDRTNYEQY
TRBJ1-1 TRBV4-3 ASSQDRVHTEAF
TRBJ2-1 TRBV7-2 ASSLGQLYNEQF